This T cell receptor beta chain was identified in a study of blood T cell repertoires in COVID-19. Authors' data handling: Scientists estimated how many nucleated cells there were by amplifying reference gene primers. Produced via immunoSEQ multiplex PCR; TCRdb's table is partial and in-frame only. V and J calls and clone size are those listed in that table; D and trimming were worked out from the DNA. The sample has fewer than 60,000 clones, 70% to 85% seen once. Trimming at V came to 3 bases and at J to 5 bases, leaving 6 bases not matched to a gene. The CDR3 runs to 15 residues. CDR1 KGHSH and CDR2 LQKENI come from the germline V gene.

The specimen sequenced was peripheral blood. The receptor's source is a human donor in a cohort sampled during active COVID-19. The rearrangement uses TRBV18 and TRBJ1-5, with 8 bases fitting TRBD1. The chain's CDR3 is CASSPVTGGDQPQHF. The CDR3 DNA follows: TGTGCCAGCTCACCCGTAACAGGGGGTGATCAGCCCCAGCATTTT.